Below, 21 T cell receptor beta chains from the same sample are listed, as sequenced in a study of identical twins. TCRdb recomputed calls from the 5' RACE reads with MiXCR, one row per CDR3 protein. The table shows approximately 630,000 distinct CDR3 sequences, with around 7.4% occurring only once. This same sample was also part of a study on yellow fever vaccine responses in identical twins.

The sequenced sample consisted of PBMCs. The receptors come from a woman aged 18 to 35 in good health.

The chain has TRBV28 and TRBJ2-7; no firm D call. Trimming cost V 5 bases and J 1 base, with 9 bases left between them. The CDR3 consists of 13 residues. CDR1 and CDR2 (germline): MDHEN, SYDVKM. The CDR3 DNA reads TGTGCCAGCAGTCCGGCAGCGTCCTACGAGCAGTACTTC. This sequence encodes CASSPAASYEQYF.

This clonotype was seen a handful of times. The chain employs TRBV12-3 or TRBV12-4 and TRBJ2-2; D remains unclear. The V and J ends lost 1 base and 7 bases respectively, with 7 bases between them. This CDR3 is built from 13 residues. The chain's CDR3 is CASSLVWNGELFF. Written as DNA, the CDR3 is TGTGCCAGCAGTTTAGTCTGGAACGGGGAGCTGTTTTTT.

As regards this clonotype: This may stem from a read error, because a much larger clone lies one nucleotide away. V usage is TRBV12-3 or TRBV12-4 and J usage is TRBJ2-7; D unresolved. This CDR3 is built from 13 residues. The V gene lost 7 bases and the J gene lost 3 bases, with 13 bases spanning the gap. The CDR3 coding sequence is TGTGCCAGCACCCAAGACGTGAACTACGAGCAGTACTTC. Protein product: CASTQDVNYEQYF.

The gene calls are TRBV12-3 or TRBV12-4 and TRBJ1-1; TRBD1 aligns across 9 bases. Unmatched junction bases numbered 11, after V lost 6 bases and J lost 3 bases. The CDR3 has 16 residues. The CDR3 DNA is TGTGCCAGCAGCCCGTTGGAACAGGGGGCTTACACTGAAGCTTTCTTT. It encodes CASSPLEQGAYTEAFF.

This clonotype was seen more than once but under ten times. For the CDR3, the DNA is TGTGCCAGCAGCCCGCGAGCGGGCGTAACTAATGAAAAACTGTTTTTT. Translated, it gives CASSPRAGVTNEKLFF. The V gene is TRBV7-6, the J gene TRBJ1-4, with D uncertain. Germline assignment: CDR1 SGHVS and CDR2 FNYEAQ. The V gene lost 5 bases and the J gene lost 1 base, with 14 bases spanning the gap. The CDR3 loop spans 16 amino acids.

This clonotype was seen a handful of times. The chain has TRBV7-2 and TRBJ2-1; 12 bases are a match to TRBD2. CDR1 and CDR2 from the germline V gene are SGHTA and FQGNSA. The CDR3 is made up of 17 amino acids. Trimming cost V 3 bases and J 6 bases; bases outside gene matches: 9. Written as DNA, the CDR3 is TGTGCCAGCAGCTTGGGGAACCTAGCGGGGGGGCGCAATGAGCAGTTCTTC. Its protein product is CASSLGNLAGGRNEQFF.

A single count supports this clonotype. This chain joins TRBV27 and TRBJ2-1, with no clear D. Germline V gene data show CDR1 as MNHEY and CDR2 as SMNVEV (reference sequence). Trimming took 7 bases from V and 2 from J, leaving 15 bases between them. The CDR3 is 15 residues long. The CDR3, as DNA: TGTGCCAGCACCTTCTCCATTCGGCCCTACAATGAGCAGTTCTTC. Amino acid sequence: CASTFSIRPYNEQFF.

This clonotype was counted many times. V is TRBV5-1 and J is TRBJ1-1, with D possibly matching TRBD1 (5 bases). CDR1 and CDR2 (germline): SGHRS, YFSETQ. The ends were cut back, 0 bases at V and 1 base at J, with 13 bases in the middle. The CDR3 loop spans 16 amino acids. The CDR3 sequence: CASSLVAGDWNTEAFF. Here the CDR3 DNA reads TGCGCCAGCAGCTTGGTCGCGGGGGACTGGAACACTGAAGCTTTCTTT. Full variable domain (rest looked up from reference TRBV5-1 and TRBJ1-1): KAGVTQTPRYLIKTRGQQVTLSCSPISGHRSVSWYQQTPGQGLQFLFEYFSETQRNKGNFPGRFSGRQFSNSRSEMNVSTLELGDSALYLCASSLVAGDWNTEAFFGQGTRLTVV.

This clonotype was counted many times. V and J are TRBV7-3 and TRBJ2-7; TRBD1 aligns across 10 bases. The CDR3 consists of 15 residues. V trimming: 2 bases; J trimming: 2 bases; junction bases outside the gene matches: 3. Germline-derived CDR1 and CDR2 are SGHTA and FQGTGA. CDR3 residues: CASSLEGTGAYEQYF. CDR3 bases: TGTGCCAGCAGCTTAGAAGGGACAGGGGCCTACGAGCAGTACTTC. Based on the CDR3 plus reference TRBV7-3 and TRBJ2-7, the full variable domain is GAGVSQTPSNKVTEKGKYVELRCDPISGHTALYWYRQSLGQGPEFLIYFQGTGAADDSGLPNDRFFAVRPEGSVSTLKIQRTERGDSAVYLCASSLEGTGAYEQYFGPGTRLTVT.

This clonotype appeared many times. V usage is TRBV5-6 and J usage is TRBJ2-1; D remains ambiguous. Germline lookup yields CDR1 SGHDT and CDR2 YYEEEE. The length of the CDR3 is 12 residues. Trimming shortened V by 6 bases and J by 5 bases, and 9 bases separated the two germline ends. The CDR3 protein is CASTEQNNEQFF. The CDR3 DNA sequence: TGTGCCAGCACCGAACAGAACAATGAGCAGTTCTTC.

This clonotype was detected ten times or more. This chain uses TRBV7-2 with TRBJ1-2; D unclear. The V end was cut by 3 bases, the J end by 7 bases, with 12 bases between. Germline-derived CDR1 and CDR2 are SGHTA and FQGNSA. The CDR3 is made up of 13 amino acids. Written as DNA, the CDR3 is TGTGCCAGCAGCTTGGCACAAATGGGTGGCTACACCTTC. Translation: CASSLAQMGGYTF. The whole variable domain, filled in from reference TRBV7-2 and TRBJ1-2, reads GAGVSQSPSNKVTEKGKDVELRCDPISGHTALYWYRQSLGQGLEFLIYFQGNSAPDKSGLPSDRFSAERTGGSVSTLTIQRTQQEDSAVYLCASSLAQMGGYTFGSGTRLTVV.

Many counts were recorded for this clonotype. Here the CDR3 reads CASMGGLTGELFF. CDR3 bases: TGTGCCAGCATGGGCGGTCTCACCGGGGAGCTGTTTTTT. The chain is built from TRBV12-3 or TRBV12-4 and TRBJ2-2; D remains unclear. V was cut by 7 bases and J by 4 bases, with 10 bases left in between. The CDR3 is 13 amino acids.

The J gene is TRBJ2-3, the V gene TRBV5-5; D gene unclear. This CDR3 contains 14 residues. V was trimmed by 0 bases and J by 2 bases, leaving 7 bases between them. Germline V gene sequence: CDR1 SGHKS, CDR2 YYEKEE (reference sequence). The CDR3 bases are TGTGCCAGCAGCTTGGATATAGTCACAGATACGCAGTATTTT. Protein sequence: CASSLDIVTDTQYF.

V is TRBV4-1 and J is TRBJ2-7; 9 nucleotides match TRBD2. The V segment lost 2 bases and the J segment 1 base; nucleotides outside the gene matches: 6. In germline, CDR1 is MGHRA, CDR2 YSYEKL. This CDR3 spans 16 amino acids. CDR3 residues: CASSQKLAGTSYEQYF. Here the CDR3 DNA reads TGCGCCAGCAGCCAAAAACTAGCGGGCACTTCCTACGAGCAGTACTTC.

The rearrangement links TRBV28 to TRBJ1-1; perhaps TRBD1 as D (6 bases). The V gene's germline CDR1 is MDHEN and CDR2 SYDVKM. The V gene lost 8 bases and the J gene lost 4 bases, with 17 bases spanning the gap. This CDR3 has 14 residues. The CDR3 region is CASLWGRRVTEAFF. The CDR3 coding sequence is TGTGCCAGCCTATGGGGGCGCCGGGTCACTGAAGCTTTCTTT.

The rearrangement uses TRBV27 and TRBJ2-7; 7 nucleotides agree with TRBD1. V trimming: 3 bases; J trimming: 3 bases; junction bases outside the gene matches: 5. CDR1 and CDR2 from the germline V gene are MNHEY and SMNVEV (reference sequence). The CDR3 loop spans 14 amino acids. This CDR3 is CASSFKTGHYEQYF. DNA of the CDR3: TGTGCCAGCAGTTTCAAGACAGGGCACTACGAGCAGTACTTC.

The chain combines TRBV6-5 with TRBJ2-1, with no clear D. The germline V gene has CDR1 MNHEY and CDR2 SVGAGI. V shed 0 bases and J shed 4 bases, with 7 bases lying between them. CDR3 size: 14 residues. CDR3: CASSYSATYNEQFF. As DNA, the CDR3 is TGTGCCAGCAGTTACTCGGCCACGTACAATGAGCAGTTCTTC.

This clonotype was counted a few times. The chain is built from TRBV2 and TRBJ1-5; 7 nucleotides agree with TRBD1. The CDR3 covers 15 residues. Germline CDR1 reads SNHLY; CDR2 reads FYNNEI. Unmatched junction bases numbered 10, after V lost 2 bases and J lost 9 bases. The CDR3 reads CASSEQSGGFGPQHF. DNA of the CDR3: TGTGCCAGCAGTGAACAGTCAGGGGGATTTGGGCCCCAGCATTTT.

The table lists this clonotype with a few counts. This chain's CDR3 is CASSQPTRGAKNIQYF. CDR3 DNA: TGCGCCAGCAGCCAGCCAACCAGGGGAGCCAAAAACATTCAGTACTTC. The chain combines TRBV4-1 with TRBJ2-4, with D tentatively TRBD1 (6 bases). Trimming shortened V by 3 bases and J by 0 bases, and 12 bases separated the two germline ends. Germline V CDR1 and CDR2: MGHRA, YSYEKL. The CDR3 totals 16 residues.

This clonotype was seen many times. The chain couples TRBV5-1 to TRBJ2-1; 7 nucleotides align to TRBD2. Trimming took 4 bases from V and 0 from J; bases not matched to a gene: 7. Germline V CDR1 and CDR2: SGHRS, YFSETQ. The CDR3 loop spans 16 amino acids. The CDR3 is CASSGASGYSYNEQFF. The DNA for the CDR3 is TGCGCCAGCAGCGGGGCTAGCGGATACTCCTACAATGAGCAGTTCTTC.

The rearrangement joins TRBV7-2 to TRBJ2-5, with D unclear. CDR3 length equals 13 residues. V lost 2 bases and J lost 3, with 7 bases in between. Germline V CDR1 and CDR2: SGHTA, FQGNSA. This chain's CDR3 is CASSLFGKETQYF. The CDR3 nucleotides read TGTGCCAGCAGCTTATTCGGTAAAGAGACCCAGTACTTC.